The TCR beta chain described here comes from a study of molecular identifiers for immune sequencing clone quantification (dated by TCRdb to 2017 to 2018). With regard to the full study: In a replicate experiment, RNA from roughly 18,000 or 92,000 naive CD8 T cells was split into five aliquots, four of which were sequenced. This methods study benchmarked molecular-identifier clustering-based TCR repertoire sequencing (MIDCIRS) and TCR RNA copy counting, using CD8 T cells to do so.

The CDR3 holds 13 amino acids from the cysteine to the phenylalanine. Just CDR3 DNA is preserved here, 39 bases in frame from base 1. CDR1 SQVTM and CDR2 ANQGSEA were looked up in the germline V gene. V and J are truncated by 6 bases and 2 bases respectively, leaving an intervening sequence of 12 bases. This clonotype has ten or more counts. Its specific antigen is unknown. Per-nucleotide qualities are absent, and no much larger clonotype sits a single base away. Here is what the overall study found, with its caveats: Highly expanded clone sizes could be underestimated if identical TCR molecules share a barcode. When barcode sub-clustering was left out, chimeric consensus sequences inflated TCR diversity, with chimeras reaching as high as 47%. Spiked-in Jurkat TCR RNA equivalent to a single cell was reported to be detectable even among some 910,000 naive CD8 T cells. The naive libraries included spiked-in Jurkat TCR RNA (fewer than 11 copies' worth), and this Jurkat TCR RNA is not part of the donor repertoire. In CMV-specific effector cells, over 98% of molecules were held by clones above 20 RNA copies, whereas under 1% of molecules were held by such clones in naive cells. Modeling gave about 3 recovered TCR RNA copies per cell versus around 10 by digital PCR, implying about 30% capture efficiency.

Libraries were constructed by PCR. Sequencing took place on an Illumina HiSeq 4000. Bulk TCR libraries were prepared as previously described, using TCR primers listed in Table S5. Purification of total RNA was performed with the Qiagen AllPrep DNA/RNA kit. Before analysis, reads from multiple sequencing runs of one library were combined. On the authors' methods: Reads were retained only if an exact TCR constant sequence was present, and the retained reads were trimmed to 150 nt and grouped according to their 12-nt molecular barcodes. Within each barcode group, reads were sub-clustered at a 15% Levenshtein threshold, and quality-weighted consensus sequences were built per RNA molecule. Non-functional sequences were discarded, and so were lower-count sequences lying one edit away from another sequence. Barcode sub-clusters with fewer than 20% of the maximum read count were removed, based on fitting two negative binomial distributions. Clones were called with MiXCR by TCRdb after fastp trimmed the public reads at Q25, and only in-frame beta chains were retained. Rows with a matching CDR3 protein are joined into one entry that keeps the most common DNA and genes. TCRdb's processing, not the authors' own work, is the source of the V and J calls. Present in this sample are just under 65,000 distinct CDR3 sequences, 15% to 20% of which were seen just once. The ten largest clones represent 1.3% to 1.5% of the sample.

Libraries of naive CD8 T cells were built from around 20,000 to 1,000,000 sorted cells, with 10%, 30% or 50% of the purified RNA used. On a BD FACSAria II, naive CD8 T cells were FACS-sorted as CD8+CD4-CCR7+CD45RA+ and collected into RLT Plus buffer. Detection sensitivity was tested by spiking Jurkat RNA equal to roughly 9 TCR copies' worth into samples containing 20,000-1,000,000 naive CD8 T cells. Enrichment of CD8 T cells was performed with RosetteSep CD8+ T Cell Enrichment Cocktail and Ficoll-Paque, after which ACK red cell lysis was carried out. This chain joins TRBV29-1 to TRBJ2-3; the D region possibly corresponds to TRBD2 (5 bases align). Sequencing used naive CD8+ T cells from blood, with Jurkat cell RNA spiked in. The sample's cell subset or site, from its label and the paper: FACS-sorted CD8+CD4-CCR7+CD45RA+ naive T cells. The TCR comes from a human donor in good health. Some libraries in this study had Jurkat cell RNA spiked in. CDR3 loop: CSVESGTTDTQYF. The bases read TGCAGCGTGGAGAGCGGCACCACAGATACGCAGTATTTT.